Ten or more counts support the clone carrying this TCR beta chain. V lost 5 bases, J lost 0 bases, and 11 bases lay in between. Germline-derived CDR1 and CDR2 are SGHAT and FQNNGV. This CDR3 is 15 amino acids long. From genomic DNA, TCR beta CDR3 was amplified by two-round multiplex PCR. First-round PCR used primers specific to each TRBV and TRBJ gene. TCRdb analysed the multiplex PCR reads with MiXCR anew, one entry per CDR3 protein. This table holds some 36,000 distinct CDR3 sequences, roughly a quarter found once. The sample originates from a study of prognosis after radiotherapy for stage I lung cancer. Overall study context: Individuals with stage I non-small cell lung cancer joined the cohort between April 2018 and 2019.

The sample in question was PBMCs, obtained before or after stereotactic body radiation therapy (not recorded which). The TCR sequence derives from a donor over 45 with non-small cell lung cancer. This chain joins TRBV11-2 and TRBJ1-3; D gene unclear. The chain's CDR3 is CASSPIKTSGNTIYF. CDR3 nucleotides: TGTGCCAGCAGCCCAATAAAGACCTCTGGAAACACCATATATTTT.